One sample yielded the 28 T cell receptor beta chains listed below, sequenced in a study of cytomegalovirus exposure and HLA in healthy donors. Primers: 60 Vbeta forward and 13 Jbeta reverse. Generated by immunoSEQ multiplex PCR, the TCRdb table keeps only in-frame clones and is missing some. The table lists roughly 130,000 clones, roughly 80% of them singletons, with 1% in the top ten. Input material: PBMCs. The receptors come from a man in his forties in good health and CMV-seronegative.

The chain has TRBV27 and TRBJ2-3; a possible D gene is TRBD2 (6 bases). Trimming shortened V by 2 bases and J by 0 bases, and 18 bases separated the two germline ends. The CDR3 runs 18 residues. Germline CDR1 MNHEY, CDR2 SMNVEV (reference sequence). CDR3 loop: CASSLRRRRGSSTDTQYF. The CDR3 coding sequence is TGTGCCAGCAGTTTACGGCGCCGCCGGGGGTCTAGCACAGATACGCAGTATTTT.

The chain has TRBV13 and TRBJ1-3; 8 bases are a match to TRBD1. The germline V gene has CDR1 PRHDT and CDR2 FYEKMQ (reference sequence). The CDR3 covers 16 residues. J was trimmed by 4 bases and V by 5 bases; bases with no gene match: 10. The CDR3 DNA reads as TGTGCCAGCAGCCTAACCCAGGGGGCGCGGGGAAACACCATATATTTT. Its translation is CASSLTQGARGNTIYF.

The genes are TRBV2 and TRBJ1-5; D unclear. Germline V gene sequence: CDR1 SNHLY, CDR2 FYNNEI. V lost 7 bases to trimming and J lost 0 bases, with 13 bases between them. The CDR3 is 15 amino acids. In DNA, the CDR3 is TGTGCCAGCACCGAACAGAGTTATAGCAATCAGCCCCAGCATTTT. Amino acids: CASTEQSYSNQPQHF.

CDR3 sequence (DNA): TGTGCCTGGAGAGTCAGAATTGCCGGGGAGCTGTTTTTT. It translates to CAWRVRIAGELFF. The V and J genes are TRBV30 and TRBJ2-2; D not certain. Germline lookup yields CDR1 GTSNPN and CDR2 SVGIG (reference sequence). The CDR3 contains 13 residues. The germline V and J ends were trimmed by 3 bases and 6 bases, with 11 bases remaining between them.

The chain joins TRBV28 to TRBJ1-2, with a possible D match to TRBD1 (6 bases). Germline V gene data show CDR1 as MDHEN and CDR2 as SYDVKM. The V end was cut by 5 bases, the J end by 6 bases, with 13 bases between. This CDR3 spans 13 amino acids. This CDR3 is CASSPPGGHGYTF. DNA of the CDR3: TGTGCCAGCAGTCCGCCGGGGGGCCATGGCTACACCTTC.

This clone was seen only once. The chain employs TRBV7-9 and TRBJ1-5, with 7 bases lining up with TRBD1. Germline CDR1 reads SEHNR; CDR2 reads FQNEAQ (reference sequence). V dropped 5 bases and J dropped 0; count of bases not matched to a gene: 4. There are 15 residues in the CDR3. This CDR3 is CASSRGQASNQPQHF. Written as DNA, the CDR3 is TGTGCCAGCAGCCGTGGACAGGCTAGCAATCAGCCCCAGCATTTT.

The chain combines TRBV20-1 with TRBJ2-1, with D possibly being TRBD2 (6 bases). CDR3 size: 9 residues. The germline V gene encodes CDR1 DFQATT and CDR2 SNEGSKA (reference sequence). V was clipped by 5 bases and J by 12 bases, with 8 bases between them. This CDR3 is CSAPGGQFF. The CDR3 DNA sequence: TGCAGTGCTCCCGGGGGGCAGTTCTTC.

The rearrangement links TRBV19 to TRBJ2-3, with 11 bases matching TRBD2. The CDR3 is made up of 16 amino acids. CDR1 is LNHDA and CDR2 is SQIVND in the germline V gene (reference sequence). V lost 3 bases to trimming and J lost 8 bases; unmatched junction nucleotides: 10. The CDR3 reads CASSMSIAGGQGTQYF. As DNA, the CDR3 is TGTGCCAGTAGTATGAGTATAGCGGGGGGGCAGGGTACGCAGTATTTT. Full variable domain (missing parts from reference TRBV19 and TRBJ2-3): DGGITQSPKYLFRKEGQNVTLSCEQNLNHDAMYWYRQDPGQGLRLIYYSQIVNDFQKGDIAEGYSVSREKKESFPLTVTSAQKNPTAFYLCASSMSIAGGQGTQYFGPGTRLTVL.

The chain joins TRBV5-6 to TRBJ2-3; D is possibly TRBD2 (7 bases). V lost 4 bases to trimming and J lost 8 bases, with 23 bases between them. There are 16 residues in the CDR3. Germline loops: CDR1 SGHDT, CDR2 YYEEEE. The CDR3 DNA reads TGTGCCAGCAGCCACTTGGGGGGGGGCGCGGGAAGTACGCAGTATTTT. Translated, it gives CASSHLGGGAGSTQYF. The variable domain in full, completed from reference TRBV5-6 and TRBJ2-3, reads DAGVTQSPTHLIKTRGQQVTLRCSPKSGHDTVSWYQQALGQGPQFIFQYYEEEERQRGNFPDRFSGHQFPNYSSELNVNALLLGDSALYLCASSHLGGGAGSTQYFGPGTRLTVL.

The genes are TRBV5-8 and TRBJ2-1, with D hard to call. Germline CDR1 and CDR2: SGHTS and YDEGEE. This CDR3 comprises 16 residues. Trimming removed 3 bases at V and 2 bases at J, with 15 bases between. CDR3 DNA: TGTGCCAGCAGCTCCTTGCGGCCCAGTACCTACAATGAGCAGTTCTTC. Residues: CASSSLRPSTYNEQFF.

The CDR3 here is CASTLPDRIYGYTF. The CDR3, as DNA: TGTGCCAGCACCTTACCGGACAGGATCTATGGCTACACCTTC. The chain has TRBV28 and TRBJ1-2; 7 nucleotides agree with TRBD1. Per the germline V gene, CDR1 is MDHEN and CDR2 is SYDVKM. The length of the CDR3 is 14 residues. J was trimmed by 4 bases and V by 7 bases; bases with no gene match: 9.

Comments on this clone: This sample also contains other DNA sequences that code for the same CDR3. The chain uses TRBV5-1 and TRBJ1-1, with D unresolved. Looked up from germline, CDR1 is SGHRS and CDR2 is YFSETQ. The CDR3 has 13 residues. V lost 2 bases to trimming and J lost 1 base, with 6 bases between them. In DNA form, the CDR3 reads TGCGCCAGCAGCTTTTCAGGGAACACTGAAGCTTTCTTT. Translated, it gives CASSFSGNTEAFF.

The CDR3 nucleotides read TGTGCCAGCAGTTTAAAAGGGGGCTACGAGCAGTACTTC. As protein: CASSLKGGYEQYF. J is TRBJ2-7 and V is TRBV27; tentative D call: TRBD1 (6 bases). Trimming stripped 2 bases from V and 3 bases from J, with 8 bases between. Germline V gene sequence: CDR1 MNHEY, CDR2 SMNVEV (reference sequence). The CDR3 sequence is 13 residues long.

The table lists this clone with a count of one. V gene TRBV7-8 combines with J gene TRBJ1-2, with D perhaps TRBD1 (6 bases). The ends were cut back, 4 bases at V and 7 bases at J, with 19 bases in the middle. The V gene's germline CDR1 is SGHVS and CDR2 FQNEAQ. The CDR3 is 15 amino acids. As DNA, the CDR3 is TGTGCCAGCAGCTCAAGACAGGTGGGATCTGGTGGCTACACCTTC. Translating gives CASSSRQVGSGGYTF.

The chain couples TRBV25-1 to TRBJ2-2; 9 nucleotides agree with TRBD1. Germline CDR1 reads MGHDK; CDR2 reads SYGVNS. V trimming: 6 bases; J trimming: 6 bases; junction bases outside the gene matches: 8. This CDR3 comprises 15 residues. The CDR3 bases are TGTGCCAGCAGCTCCGACAGGGGGGCGGCCGGGGAGCTGTTTTTT. Its protein is CASSSDRGAAGELFF.

Turning to this clone: Compared with germline, one end of the junction differs, possibly owing to a read error. This chain links TRBV30 with TRBJ1-6; D gene uncertain. The germline V gene encodes CDR1 GTSNPN and CDR2 SVGIG (reference sequence). The CDR3 sequence is 10 residues long. In DNA, the CDR3 is TGTGCCTGGGGTGTTGTTACCCTCCACTTT. Its protein is CAWGVVTLHF.

This chain uses TRBV11-2 with TRBJ1-6; 9 bases line up with TRBD1. V shed 5 bases and J 6 bases; nucleotides not matched to a gene: 2. Per the germline V gene, CDR1 is SGHAT and CDR2 is FQNNGV. The CDR3 sequence is 14 residues long. The CDR3 DNA reads TGTGCCAGCAGCCCGGGACAGGGTAATTCACCCCTCCACTTT. This sequence encodes CASSPGQGNSPLHF.

The chain uses TRBV5-4 and TRBJ2-3; a weak D match, TRBD1 (5 bases). The CDR3 has 14 residues. CDR1 and CDR2 (germline): SGHNT, YYREEE (reference sequence). The ends were cut back, 0 bases at V and 5 bases at J, with 10 bases in the middle. The CDR3 here is CASSLGQIRDTQYF. In nucleotides, the CDR3 is TGTGCCAGCAGCTTGGGACAGATTCGAGATACGCAGTATTTT.

The chain recombines TRBV6-1 with TRBJ2-7; D uncertain. The length of the CDR3 is 13 residues. V dropped 0 bases and J dropped 4 bases, with 7 bases sitting between them. The V gene's germline CDR1 is MNHNS and CDR2 SASEGT. CDR3 nucleotides: TGTGCCAGCAGTGAAGCCCCCGAGTACGAGCAGTACTTC. Encoded protein: CASSEAPEYEQYF.

The gene calls are TRBV30 and TRBJ2-3; possible D gene TRBD2, 6 bases. With 0 bases removed from V and 8 bases from J, the gap between germline ends came to 12 bases. The CDR3 is 13 residues long. Looked up from germline, CDR1 is GTSNPN and CDR2 is SVGIG (reference sequence). The CDR3 region is CAWSVGPEGTQYF. The CDR3 coding sequence is TGTGCCTGGAGTGTGGGACCGGAGGGTACGCAGTATTTT.

This clone showed up just once. This rearrangement joins TRBV19 to TRBJ2-5; 8 nucleotides match TRBD1. V lost 5 bases and J lost 2; bases outside the gene matches: 4. In germline, CDR1 is LNHDA, CDR2 SQIVND (reference sequence). The CDR3 contains 14 residues. The CDR3 reads CASSPGQGQETQYF. The CDR3 bases are TGTGCCAGTAGTCCTGGACAGGGTCAAGAGACCCAGTACTTC. Supplemented by reference TRBV19 and TRBJ2-5, the full variable domain reads DGGITQSPKYLFRKEGQNVTLSCEQNLNHDAMYWYRQDPGQGLRLIYYSQIVNDFQKGDIAEGYSVSREKKESFPLTVTSAQKNPTAFYLCASSPGQGQETQYFGPGTRLLVL.

The chain has TRBV19 and TRBJ1-6; D not resolved. Per the germline V gene, CDR1 is LNHDA and CDR2 is SQIVND (reference sequence). V gave up 5 bases and J gave up 4 bases, with 9 bases separating them. The CDR3 length is 14 residues. CDR3 sequence: CASSQNSYNSPLHF. The CDR3 DNA sequence: TGTGCCAGTAGTCAAAACAGTTATAATTCACCCCTCCACTTT. Full variable domain (missing parts from reference TRBV19 and TRBJ1-6): DGGITQSPKYLFRKEGQNVTLSCEQNLNHDAMYWYRQDPGQGLRLIYYSQIVNDFQKGDIAEGYSVSREKKESFPLTVTSAQKNPTAFYLCASSQNSYNSPLHFGNGTRLTVT.

The chain recombines TRBV18 with TRBJ1-5, with 11 bases that match TRBD1. The CDR3 has 16 amino acids. Germline V gives CDR1 KGHSH, CDR2 LQKENI. Trimming took 0 bases from V and 6 from J; bases not matched to a gene: 4. The CDR3, as DNA: TGTGCCAGCTCACCACCGGGACAGGGGGGGGTTCAGCCCCAGCATTTT. It specifies CASSPPGQGGVQPQHF.

This chain uses TRBV6-5 with TRBJ2-2, with 9 bases fitting TRBD1. Germline trimming cut 2 bases from V and 5 bases from J; bases unmatched to any gene: 3. CDR3 length equals 15 residues. Germline V gene lookup returns CDR1 MNHEY and CDR2 SVGAGI. The CDR3 sequence is CASSYGTGSTGELFF. The CDR3 DNA is TGTGCCAGCAGTTACGGGACAGGGAGTACCGGGGAGCTGTTTTTT.

Concerning this clone: An end of the junction does not agree with germline; a read error may underlie this. The chain uses TRBV6-6 and TRBJ2-7; 12 nucleotides align to TRBD1. The CDR3 totals 14 residues. The germline CDR1 and CDR2 sequences are MNHNY and SVGAGI (reference sequence). CDR3 bases: TGTGCCAGCAGTTATGGGACAGGGGGCTACGAGCAGTGCTTC. Amino acids: CASSYGTGGYEQCF.

V usage is TRBV6-1 and J usage is TRBJ1-4, with TRBD1 as a possible D gene (5 bases). The V end was cut by 5 bases, the J end by 7 bases, with 14 bases between. Germline values: CDR1 MNHNS, CDR2 SASEGT. CDR3 length equals 14 residues. The CDR3 bases are TGTGCCAGCAGTCGGGGGTCGGGGAGTGAAAAACTGTTTTTT. Translating gives CASSRGSGSEKLFF.

This chain links TRBV2 with TRBJ1-2; no firm D call. Germline lookup yields CDR1 SNHLY and CDR2 FYNNEI. This CDR3 has 11 amino acids. V dropped 4 bases and J dropped 4 bases, with 4 bases sitting between them. This CDR3 reads CASSAFYGYTF. CDR3 nucleotides: TGTGCCAGCAGTGCATTCTATGGCTACACCTTC.

The genes are TRBV5-1 and TRBJ1-1; D gene ambiguous. Trimming stripped 6 bases from V and 2 bases from J, with 14 bases between. Germline V gives CDR1 SGHRS, CDR2 YFSETQ. This CDR3 is 14 amino acids long. The CDR3 DNA reads as TGCGCCAGCACCCTTGACACGATTAACACTGAAGCTTTCTTT. Protein: CASTLDTINTEAFF.